These T cell receptor beta chains were read from a single sample in a study of blood T cell repertoires in COVID-19. The table came from immunoSEQ multiplex PCR; TCRdb's copy has only in-frame clones and leaves some out. The profile shows fewer than 250,000 clones, 83% of them singletons. The sequenced sample was PBMCs or T cells enriched from blood (not recorded which). Source of these receptors: a woman in her thirties or forties who had been exposed to COVID-19. The CDR3 runs from the conserved cysteine through the conserved F or W. The D gene is left open where the match is weak. Rows may omit the clone size; those that give it use once, few, many or a size class.

D gene,clone size,J gene,V gene,CDR3 DNA,CDR3 protein
.,.,TRBJ1-1,TRBV19,TGTGCCAGTAGTCAGACTTTGATAATGACTGAAGCTTTCTTT,CASSQTLIMTEAFF
.,.,TRBJ2-3,TRBV9,TGTGCCAGCAGCCCACTCGCGGGCACAGATACGCAGTATTTT,CASSPLAGTDTQYF
.,.,TRBJ1-3,TRBV28,TGTGCCAGCAGTCCGGGCCAGGGGAGAAACACCATATATTTT,CASSPGQGRNTIYF
TRBD1,.,TRBJ2-7,TRBV11-2,TGTGCCAGCAGCTATGACCGGGACAGGAGCTACGAGCAGTACTTC,CASSYDRDRSYEQYF
.,few,TRBJ1-2,TRBV5-5,TGTGCCAGCAGCTTCTTACAGGGATTCGTCTACACCTTC,CASSFLQGFVYTF
.,many,TRBJ1-5,TRBV19,TGTGCCAGTAGTATAGCAGGGGATAGCAATCAGCCCCAGCATTTT,CASSIAGDSNQPQHF
.,once,TRBJ1-1,TRBV7-2,TGTGCCAGCAGCTTAGGGCAGAACACTGAAGCTTTCTTT,CASSLGQNTEAFF
TRBD1,few,TRBJ1-2,TRBV3-1/TRBV3-2,TGTGCCAGCAGCCAAGGACAGGGGTCCTATGGCTACACCTTC,CASSQGQGSYGYTF
TRBD2,.,TRBJ2-7,TRBV18,TGTGCCAGCTCACCAGCGGGGGGAGGAACCTACGAGCAGTACTTC,CASSPAGGGTYEQYF
.,.,TRBJ2-1,TRBV6-2/TRBV6-3,TGTGCCAGCAGTTATAGGGGGGGGGTCCTCAATGAGCAGTTCTTC,CASSYRGGVLNEQFF
TRBD2,.,TRBJ2-1,TRBV3-1/TRBV3-2,TGTGCCAGCAGCCGAGGACTAGCGTTCGGGCAGTTCTTC,CASSRGLAFGQFF
.,.,TRBJ2-5,TRBV7-3,TGTGCCAGCAGCTTAAGTCCAGCGCAAGAGACCCAGTACTTC,CASSLSPAQETQYF
.,.,TRBJ2-2,TRBV11-3,TGTGCCAGCAGCTTAGCCCCGGGGATCGGGGAGCTGTTTTTT,CASSLAPGIGELFF
TRBD1,.,TRBJ1-2,TRBV4-3,TGCGCCAGCAGCCAAGATTTAACAGGGGGATTGAGCTATGGCTACACCTTC,CASSQDLTGGLSYGYTF
.,.,TRBJ1-2,TRBV19,TGTGCCAGTAGTACGCCGACGAGGCGGACTAACTATGGCTACACCTTC,CASSTPTRRTNYGYTF
TRBD1,few,TRBJ1-1,TRBV4-2,TGTGCCAGCAGCCCCGCGGAGGGGGCACCTGAAGCTTTCTTT,CASSPAEGAPEAFF
TRBD1,few,TRBJ1-5,TRBV19,TGTGCCAGTAGTCCTACAGGGGGCGGACAGCCCCAGCATTTT,CASSPTGGGQPQHF
TRBD2,.,TRBJ2-1,TRBV7-2,TGTGCCAGCAGCTTAGGCTCTGGCGGGGGGGCCTATGAGCAGTTCTTC,CASSLGSGGGAYEQFF
TRBD1,.,TRBJ2-6,TRBV19,TGTGCCAGTGGGCCGACAGGGAGCTCTGGGGCCAACGTCCTGACTTTC,CASGPTGSSGANVLTF
TRBD2,.,TRBJ2-3,TRBV7-2,TGTGCCAGCAGCTCCTTCCCCCCCGGGGGGGCGAGGACAGATACGCAGTATTTT,CASSSFPPGGARTDTQYF
TRBD1,.,TRBJ2-1,TRBV7-2,TGTGCCAGCAGCTTGGTGACAGGGGCGGGTTACAATGAGCAGTTCTTC,CASSLVTGAGYNEQFF
TRBD1,.,TRBJ1-5,TRBV5-6,TGTGCCAGCAGCTTGGCCGGTTCCCGGACAGGGGGCAATCAGCCCCAGCATTTT,CASSLAGSRTGGNQPQHF
.,.,TRBJ2-2,TRBV11-1,TGTGCCAGCAGCCGGGGTCGGACCGGGGAGCTGTTTTTT,CASSRGRTGELFF
.,.,TRBJ1-1,TRBV3-1/TRBV3-2,TGTGCCAGCAGCCCCAAGTCTAATACCGAAGCTTTCTTT,CASSPKSNTEAFF
TRBD1,.,TRBJ1-1,TRBV23-1,TGCGCCAGCAGCAGGGGGTCGAACACTGAAGCTTTCTTT,CASSRGSNTEAFF
TRBD1,.,TRBJ1-4,TRBV5-1,TGCGCCAGCACGCCGACAGGGGGAAGGGAAAAACTGTTTTTT,CASTPTGGREKLFF
.,.,TRBJ1-4,TRBV19,TGTGCCAGTAGTATAGGTCGGGAAGAAAAACTGTTTTTT,CASSIGREEKLFF
.,.,TRBJ1-2,TRBV6-6,TGTGCCAGCAGCCAGGACATACTCTATGGCTACACCTTC,CASSQDILYGYTF
TRBD1,.,TRBJ1-2,TRBV7-2,TGTGCCAGCAGCTTAGCTCCTACCGGGACAGGGCATGGCTACACCTTC,CASSLAPTGTGHGYTF
.,.,TRBJ1-2,TRBV28,TGTGCCAGCAACGGGGGACCGTGGGGCTACACCTTC,CASNGGPWGYTF
TRBD2,.,TRBJ2-5,TRBV9,TGTGCCAGCAGCGCCCTAGGGAGGGTTCAAGAGACCCAGTACTTC,CASSALGRVQETQYF
TRBD2,.,TRBJ2-7,TRBV7-9,TGTGCCAGCAGCCGCGGGGGGCCGGAGCAGTACTTC,CASSRGGPEQYF
TRBD2,.,TRBJ2-1,TRBV7-2,TGTGCCAGCAGCCCGGGGGGGACGACGTACAATGAGCAGTTCTTC,CASSPGGTTYNEQFF
TRBD1,.,TRBJ1-2,TRBV7-3,TGTGCCAGCAGCCCGGCGACAGGGGACAGCTACACCTTC,CASSPATGDSYTF
.,.,TRBJ1-2,TRBV27,TGTGCCAGCAGTCCCGGAGGACAGAACTATGGCTACACCTTC,CASSPGGQNYGYTF
TRBD1,.,TRBJ2-5,TRBV28,TGTGCCAGCAGGTTAAACAGGGGTGGGGAGACCCAGTACTTC,CASRLNRGGETQYF
.,few,TRBJ2-2,TRBV2,TGTGCCAGCTGGGACACAGTCAGGAACACCGGGGAGCTGTTTTTT,CASWDTVRNTGELFF
.,.,TRBJ1-1,TRBV14,TGTGCCAGCAGCCAGAAACAGAACATGAACACTGAAGCTTTCTTT,CASSQKQNMNTEAFF
TRBD1,.,TRBJ2-3,TRBV9,TGTGCCAGCAGTGGGGACAGGGAGGCACAGTATTTT,CASSGDREAQYF
.,many,TRBJ1-6,TRBV19,TGTGCCAGTAGTATAGAACCGGGTCCTTATTCACCCCTCCACTTT,CASSIEPGPYSPLHF
TRBD1,.,TRBJ2-5,TRBV5-4,TGTGCCAGCAGCTTGAGGGACAGGGGAAGGGAGGAGACCCAGTACTTC,CASSLRDRGREETQYF
TRBD2,.,TRBJ2-1,TRBV7-3,TGTGCCAGCAGCTTACGCCCACCTCTAGCGGGGGGACCTGGTTCCTACAATGAGCAGTTCTTC,CASSLRPPLAGGPGSYNEQFF
TRBD1,few,TRBJ1-6,TRBV19,TGTGCCAGTAGATATGGGACAGGGGGGAATTCACCCCTCCACTTT,CASRYGTGGNSPLHF
.,.,TRBJ2-7,TRBV12-3/TRBV12-4,TGTGCCAGCAGTTTACGTCACGAGCAGTACTTC,CASSLRHEQYF
.,.,TRBJ2-1,TRBV7-8,TGTGCCAGCAGCCCCGATGAGGGCAGCTACAATGAGCAGTTCTTC,CASSPDEGSYNEQFF
TRBD1,.,TRBJ2-5,TRBV5-1,TGCGCCAGCAGCGCTGCCGGGACAGGGGTTGGGACAAAGTACTTC,CASSAAGTGVGTKYF
.,.,TRBJ2-1,TRBV30,TGTGCCTGGAGTAGCACGGACAATGAGCAGTTCTTC,CAWSSTDNEQFF
.,.,TRBJ2-1,TRBV18,TGTGCCAGCTCACCGATGATGACAGCTAGCTCCTACAATGAGCAGTTCTTC,CASSPMMTASSYNEQFF
TRBD1,.,TRBJ1-1,TRBV7-9,TGTGCCAGCAGCCCAGTGGACAGGGGGAGCAACACTGAAGCTTTCTTT,CASSPVDRGSNTEAFF
TRBD1,.,TRBJ1-2,TRBV6-5,TGTGCCAGCAGTCGGGACAGGGTAAACTATGGCTACACCTTC,CASSRDRVNYGYTF
.,.,TRBJ1-1,TRBV9,TGTGCCAGCAGCGTAGCGGGGGAGGGTGAAGCTTTCTTT,CASSVAGEGEAFF
TRBD1,.,TRBJ1-5,TRBV5-6,TGTGCCAGCAGTCGAGACAGGGTAGAGCCCCAGCATTTT,CASSRDRVEPQHF
TRBD1,once,TRBJ2-5,TRBV6-5,TGTGCCAGCCGGAGGACAGGGCAAGAGACCCAGTACTTC,CASRRTGQETQYF
.,.,TRBJ1-4,TRBV6-6,TGTGCCAGCAATTGGCAGGGGTTGACTAATGAAAAACTGTTTTTT,CASNWQGLTNEKLFF
TRBD1,.,TRBJ2-1,TRBV29-1,TGCAGCGCCGGACAGGGCTACAATGAGCAGTTCTTC,CSAGQGYNEQFF
TRBD1,.,TRBJ1-1,TRBV18,TGTGCCAGCTCACCCCAGAGGACAGGGATGAACACTGAAGCTTTCTTT,CASSPQRTGMNTEAFF